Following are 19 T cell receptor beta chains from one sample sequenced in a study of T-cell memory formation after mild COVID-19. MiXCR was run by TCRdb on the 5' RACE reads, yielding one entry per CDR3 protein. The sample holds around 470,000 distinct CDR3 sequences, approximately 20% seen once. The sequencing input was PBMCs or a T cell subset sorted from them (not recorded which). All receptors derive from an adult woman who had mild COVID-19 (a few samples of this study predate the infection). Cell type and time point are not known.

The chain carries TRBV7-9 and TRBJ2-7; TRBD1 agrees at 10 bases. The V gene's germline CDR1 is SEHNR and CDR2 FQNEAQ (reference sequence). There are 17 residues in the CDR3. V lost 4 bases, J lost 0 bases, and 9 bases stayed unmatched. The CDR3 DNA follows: TGTGCCAGCAGCTACGGGCCGGGACAGGGGAGCTCCTACGAGCAGTACTTC. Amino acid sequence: CASSYGPGQGSSYEQYF. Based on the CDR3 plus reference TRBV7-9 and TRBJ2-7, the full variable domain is DTGVSQNPRHKITKRGQNVTFRCDPISEHNRLYWYRQTLGQGPEFLTYFQNEAQLEKSRLLSDRFSAERPKGSFSTLEIQRTEQGDSAMYLCASSYGPGQGSSYEQYFGPGTRLTVT.

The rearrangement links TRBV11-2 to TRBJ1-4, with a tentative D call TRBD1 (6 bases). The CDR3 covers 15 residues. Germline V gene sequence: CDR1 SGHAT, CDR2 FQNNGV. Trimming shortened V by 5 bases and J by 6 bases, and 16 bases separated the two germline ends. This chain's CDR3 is CASSAVWEGDEKLFF. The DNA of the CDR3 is TGTGCCAGCAGCGCCGTCTGGGAGGGGGATGAAAAACTGTTTTTT.

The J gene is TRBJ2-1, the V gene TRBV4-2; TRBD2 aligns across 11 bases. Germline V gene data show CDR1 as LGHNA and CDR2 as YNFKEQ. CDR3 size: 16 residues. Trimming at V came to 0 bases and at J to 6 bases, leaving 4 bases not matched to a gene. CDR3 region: CASSQDFSGGANEQFF. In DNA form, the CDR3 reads TGTGCCAGCAGCCAAGATTTTAGCGGGGGGGCCAATGAGCAGTTCTTC.

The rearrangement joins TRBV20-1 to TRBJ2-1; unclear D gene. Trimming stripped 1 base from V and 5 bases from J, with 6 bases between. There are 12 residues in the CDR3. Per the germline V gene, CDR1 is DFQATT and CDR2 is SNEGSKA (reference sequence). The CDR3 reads CSARAPHNEQFF. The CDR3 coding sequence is TGCAGTGCTAGAGCCCCCCACAATGAGCAGTTCTTC.

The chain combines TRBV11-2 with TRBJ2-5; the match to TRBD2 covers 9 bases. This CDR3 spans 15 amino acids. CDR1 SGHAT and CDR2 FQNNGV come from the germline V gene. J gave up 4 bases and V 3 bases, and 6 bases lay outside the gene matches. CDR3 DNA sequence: TGTGCCAGCAGCTTCACTAGCGGGCGGGGAGAGACCCAGTACTTC. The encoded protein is CASSFTSGRGETQYF.

CDR3 bases: TGTGCTAGTGCCGAAGGCCAGGTGGGTCAAGAGACCCAGTACTTC. Translated: CASAEGQVGQETQYF. This sequence joins TRBV12-5 and TRBJ2-5; D is undetermined. V was cut by 7 bases and J by 2 bases, with 17 bases left in between. There are 15 residues in the CDR3. Germline CDR1 is LGHNT and CDR2 is FRNRAP.

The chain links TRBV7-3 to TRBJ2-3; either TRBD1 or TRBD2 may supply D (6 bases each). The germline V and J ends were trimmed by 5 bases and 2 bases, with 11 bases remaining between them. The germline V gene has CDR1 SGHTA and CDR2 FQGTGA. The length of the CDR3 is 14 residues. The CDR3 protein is CASSRGTLTDTQYF. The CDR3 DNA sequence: TGTGCCAGCAGCCGCGGGACACTCACAGATACGCAGTATTTT.

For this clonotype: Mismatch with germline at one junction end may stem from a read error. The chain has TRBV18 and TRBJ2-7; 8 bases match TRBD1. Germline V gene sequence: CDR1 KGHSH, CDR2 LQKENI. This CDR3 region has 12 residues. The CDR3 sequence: CASSPPGQEPSF. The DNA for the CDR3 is TGTGCCAGCTCACCACCGGGACAGGAACCGAGCTTC.

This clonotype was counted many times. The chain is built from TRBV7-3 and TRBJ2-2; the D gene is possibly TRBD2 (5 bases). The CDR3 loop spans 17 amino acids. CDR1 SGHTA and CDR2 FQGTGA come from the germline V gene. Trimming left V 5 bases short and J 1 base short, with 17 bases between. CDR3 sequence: CASSPTPSGGNTGELFF. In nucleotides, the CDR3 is TGTGCCAGCAGCCCCACGCCCTCTGGAGGGAACACCGGGGAGCTGTTTTTT.

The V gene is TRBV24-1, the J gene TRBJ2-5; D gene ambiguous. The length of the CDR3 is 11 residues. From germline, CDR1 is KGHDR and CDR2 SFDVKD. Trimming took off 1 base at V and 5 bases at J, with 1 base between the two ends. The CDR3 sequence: CATSDFETQYF. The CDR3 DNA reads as TGTGCCACCAGTGATTTTGAGACCCAGTACTTC.

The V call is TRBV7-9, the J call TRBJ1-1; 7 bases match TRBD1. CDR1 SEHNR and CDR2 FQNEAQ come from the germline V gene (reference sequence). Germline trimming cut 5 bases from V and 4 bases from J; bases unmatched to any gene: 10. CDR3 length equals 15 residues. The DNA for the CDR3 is TGTGCCAGCAGCCAGAACAGGGGCCTGGGCACTGAAGCTTTCTTT. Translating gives CASSQNRGLGTEAFF.

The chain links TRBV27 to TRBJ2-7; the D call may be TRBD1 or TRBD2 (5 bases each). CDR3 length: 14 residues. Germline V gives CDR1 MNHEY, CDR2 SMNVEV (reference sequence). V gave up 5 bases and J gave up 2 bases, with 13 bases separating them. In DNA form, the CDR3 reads TGTGCCAGCAGTCGACAAGGGACGCCCTACGAGCAGTACTTC. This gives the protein CASSRQGTPYEQYF.

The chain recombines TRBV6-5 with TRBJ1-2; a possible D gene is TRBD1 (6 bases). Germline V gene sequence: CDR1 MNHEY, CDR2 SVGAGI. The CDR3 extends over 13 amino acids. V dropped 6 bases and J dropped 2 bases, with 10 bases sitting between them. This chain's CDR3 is CASRLQGNYGYTF. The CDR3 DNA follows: TGTGCCAGCAGATTACAGGGAAACTATGGCTACACCTTC.

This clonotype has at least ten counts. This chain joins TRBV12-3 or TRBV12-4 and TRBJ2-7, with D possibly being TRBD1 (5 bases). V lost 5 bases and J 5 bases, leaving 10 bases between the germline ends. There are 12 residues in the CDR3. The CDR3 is CASSRWGDEQYF. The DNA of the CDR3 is TGTGCCAGCAGTAGATGGGGCGACGAGCAGTACTTC.

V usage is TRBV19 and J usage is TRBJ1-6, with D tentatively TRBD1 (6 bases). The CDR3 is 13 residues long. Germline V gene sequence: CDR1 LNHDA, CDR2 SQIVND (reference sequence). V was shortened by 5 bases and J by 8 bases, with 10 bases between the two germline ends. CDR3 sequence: CASSHRVYSPLHF. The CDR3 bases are TGTGCCAGTAGTCACAGGGTCTATTCACCCCTCCACTTT.

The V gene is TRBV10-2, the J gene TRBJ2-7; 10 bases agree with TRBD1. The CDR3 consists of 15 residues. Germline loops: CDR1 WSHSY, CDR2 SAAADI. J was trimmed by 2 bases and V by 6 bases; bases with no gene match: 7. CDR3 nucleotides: TGCGCCAGCAGAGGGGACAGGGGATCTACCTACGAGCAGTACTTC. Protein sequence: CASRGDRGSTYEQYF.

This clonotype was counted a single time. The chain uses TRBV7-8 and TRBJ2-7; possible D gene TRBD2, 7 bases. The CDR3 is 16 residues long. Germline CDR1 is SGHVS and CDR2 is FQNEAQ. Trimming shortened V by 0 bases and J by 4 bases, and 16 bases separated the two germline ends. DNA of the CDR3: TGTGCCAGCAGCTTAGCTGGCGGGGGCCTCAGGTACGAGCAGTACTTC. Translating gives CASSLAGGGLRYEQYF.

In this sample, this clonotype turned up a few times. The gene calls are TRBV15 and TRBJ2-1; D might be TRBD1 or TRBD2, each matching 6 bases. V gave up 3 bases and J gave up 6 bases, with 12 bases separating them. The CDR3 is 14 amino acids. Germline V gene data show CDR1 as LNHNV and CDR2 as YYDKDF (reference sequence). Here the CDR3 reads CATSSRRGVNEQFF. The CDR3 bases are TGTGCCACCAGCAGCCGAAGGGGGGTCAATGAGCAGTTCTTC. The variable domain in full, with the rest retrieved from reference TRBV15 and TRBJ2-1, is DAMVIQNPRYQVTQFGKPVTLSCSQTLNHNVMYWYQQKSSQAPKLLFHYYDKDFNNEADTPDNFQSRRPNTSFCFLDIRSPGLGDTAMYLCATSSRRGVNEQFFGPGTRLTVL.

The CDR3 region is CASSSFRGWTEAFF. CDR3 DNA sequence: TGTGCCAGCAGCTCCTTCCGGGGCTGGACTGAAGCTTTCTTT. The chain combines TRBV7-8 with TRBJ1-1; perhaps TRBD1 as D (5 bases). Per germline, CDR1 SGHVS and CDR2 FQNEAQ. The CDR3 has 14 residues. V was cut by 4 bases and J by 5 bases, with 14 bases left in between.